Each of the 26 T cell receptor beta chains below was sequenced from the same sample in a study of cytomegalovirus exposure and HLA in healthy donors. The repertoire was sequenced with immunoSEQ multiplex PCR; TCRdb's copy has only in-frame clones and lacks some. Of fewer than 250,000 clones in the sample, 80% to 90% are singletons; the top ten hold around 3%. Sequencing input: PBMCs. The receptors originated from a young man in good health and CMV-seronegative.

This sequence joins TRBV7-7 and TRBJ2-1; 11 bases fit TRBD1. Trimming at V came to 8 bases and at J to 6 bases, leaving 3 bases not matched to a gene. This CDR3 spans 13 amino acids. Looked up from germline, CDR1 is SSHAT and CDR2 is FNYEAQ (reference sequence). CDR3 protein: CASGGTGGNEQFF. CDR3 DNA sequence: TGTGCCAGCGGAGGGACAGGGGGCAATGAGCAGTTCTTC.

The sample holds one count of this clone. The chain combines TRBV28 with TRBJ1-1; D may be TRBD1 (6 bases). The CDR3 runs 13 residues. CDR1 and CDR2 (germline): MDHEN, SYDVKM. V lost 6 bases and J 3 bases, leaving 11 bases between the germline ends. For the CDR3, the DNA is TGTGCCAGCAGCGGAAGGGGGTACACTGAAGCTTTCTTT. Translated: CASSGRGYTEAFF.

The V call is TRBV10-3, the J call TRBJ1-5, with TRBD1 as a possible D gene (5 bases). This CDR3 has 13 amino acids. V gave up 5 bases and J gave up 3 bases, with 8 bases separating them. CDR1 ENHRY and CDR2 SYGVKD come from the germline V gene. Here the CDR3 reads CAISSTDNQPQHF. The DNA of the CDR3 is TGTGCCATCAGTTCGACAGACAATCAGCCCCAGCATTTT.

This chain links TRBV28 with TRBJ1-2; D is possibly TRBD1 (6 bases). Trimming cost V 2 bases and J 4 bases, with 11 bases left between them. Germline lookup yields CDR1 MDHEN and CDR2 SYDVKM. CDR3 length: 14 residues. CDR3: CASSLPGVTYGYTF. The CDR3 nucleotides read TGTGCCAGCAGTTTACCAGGGGTCACCTATGGCTACACCTTC.

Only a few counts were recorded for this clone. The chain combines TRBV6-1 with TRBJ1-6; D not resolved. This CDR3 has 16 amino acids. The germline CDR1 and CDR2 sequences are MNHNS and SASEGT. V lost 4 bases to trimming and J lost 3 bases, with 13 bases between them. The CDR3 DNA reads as TGTGCCAGCAGTGTCGTCCCCCGCTACTATAATTCACCCCTCCACTTT. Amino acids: CASSVVPRYYNSPLHF.

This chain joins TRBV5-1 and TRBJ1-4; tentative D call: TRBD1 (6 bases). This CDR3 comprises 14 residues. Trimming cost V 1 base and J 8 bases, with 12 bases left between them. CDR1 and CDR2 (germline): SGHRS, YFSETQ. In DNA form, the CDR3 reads TGCGCCAGCAGCTTGCTACAGGGTAGGGAAAAACTGTTTTTT. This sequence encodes CASSLLQGREKLFF.

DNA of the CDR3: TGTGCCAGCAGAGACGGGGATTCGTACTACGAGCAGTACTTC. The encoded protein is CASRDGDSYYEQYF. The V call is TRBV6-6, the J call TRBJ2-7; D possibly corresponds to TRBD2 (5 bases). V lost 6 bases and J lost 3, with 15 bases in between. From germline, CDR1 is MNHNY and CDR2 SVGAGI (reference sequence). This CDR3 has 14 residues.

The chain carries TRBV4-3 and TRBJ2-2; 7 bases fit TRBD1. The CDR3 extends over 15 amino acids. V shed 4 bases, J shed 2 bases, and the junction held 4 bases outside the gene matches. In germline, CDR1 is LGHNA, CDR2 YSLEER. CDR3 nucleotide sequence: TGCGCCAGCAGCCCAGGACAGGCCAACACCGGGGAGCTGTTTTTT. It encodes CASSPGQANTGELFF.

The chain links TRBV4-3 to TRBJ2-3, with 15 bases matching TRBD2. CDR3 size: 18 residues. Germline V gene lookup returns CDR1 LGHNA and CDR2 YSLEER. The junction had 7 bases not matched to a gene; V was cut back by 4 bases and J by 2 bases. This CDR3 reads CASSPHGTSGGTTDTQYF. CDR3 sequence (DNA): TGCGCCAGCAGCCCCCACGGGACTAGCGGGGGGACCACAGATACGCAGTATTTT.

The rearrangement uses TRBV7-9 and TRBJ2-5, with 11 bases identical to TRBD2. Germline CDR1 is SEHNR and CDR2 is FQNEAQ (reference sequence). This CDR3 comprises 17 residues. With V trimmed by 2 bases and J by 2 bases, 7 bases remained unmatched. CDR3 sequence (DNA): TGTGCCAGCAGCTTACGCCGACTAGCGGGGAGACAAGAGACCCAGTACTTC. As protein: CASSLRRLAGRQETQYF.

The CDR3 region is CASSFQGAGEQYF. The CDR3 DNA reads as TGTGCCAGCAGTTTCCAGGGGGCGGGCGAGCAGTACTTC. The chain joins TRBV7-6 to TRBJ2-7; 8 bases are shared with TRBD1. V was pared by 6 bases and J by 6 bases, with 7 bases of the junction left unmatched. This CDR3 has 13 residues. Germline V gene sequence: CDR1 SGHVS, CDR2 FNYEAQ.

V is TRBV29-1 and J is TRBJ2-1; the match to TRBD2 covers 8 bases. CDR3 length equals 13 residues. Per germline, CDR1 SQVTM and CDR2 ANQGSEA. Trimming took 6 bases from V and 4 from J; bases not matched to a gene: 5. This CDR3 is CSVSGTSYNEQFF. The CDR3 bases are TGCAGCGTATCCGGGACTAGTTACAATGAGCAGTTCTTC.

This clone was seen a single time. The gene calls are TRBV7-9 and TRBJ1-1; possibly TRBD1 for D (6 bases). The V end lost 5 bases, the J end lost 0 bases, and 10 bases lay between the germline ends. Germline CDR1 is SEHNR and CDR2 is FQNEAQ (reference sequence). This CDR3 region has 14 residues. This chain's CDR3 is CASSVGQLNTEAFF. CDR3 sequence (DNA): TGTGCCAGCAGCGTCGGACAGCTGAACACTGAAGCTTTCTTT.

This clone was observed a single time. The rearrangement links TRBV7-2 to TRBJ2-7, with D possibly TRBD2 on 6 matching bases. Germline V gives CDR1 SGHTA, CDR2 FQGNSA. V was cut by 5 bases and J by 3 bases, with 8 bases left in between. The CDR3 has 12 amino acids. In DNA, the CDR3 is TGTGCCAGCAGCCGGGACTTCTACGAGCAGTACTTC. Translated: CASSRDFYEQYF. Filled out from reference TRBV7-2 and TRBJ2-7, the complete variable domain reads GAGVSQSPSNKVTEKGKDVELRCDPISGHTALYWYRQSLGQGLEFLIYFQGNSAPDKSGLPSDRFSAERTGGSVSTLTIQRTQQEDSAVYLCASSRDFYEQYFGPGTRLTVT.

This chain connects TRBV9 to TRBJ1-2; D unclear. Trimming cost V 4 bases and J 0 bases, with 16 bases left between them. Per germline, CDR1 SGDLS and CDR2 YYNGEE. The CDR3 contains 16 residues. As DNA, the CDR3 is TGTGCCAGCAGCCCTCGACCCTCAGGCTCTAACTATGGCTACACCTTC. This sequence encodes CASSPRPSGSNYGYTF.

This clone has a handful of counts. This CDR3 reads CATSGLAQEQYF. CDR3 nucleotide sequence: TGTGCCACCTCGGGACTAGCGCAAGAGCAGTACTTC. The chain carries TRBV2 and TRBJ2-7; TRBD2 matches at 10 bases. The trim removed 10 bases at V and 7 bases at J, leaving 7 bases unmatched. Looked up from germline, CDR1 is SNHLY and CDR2 is FYNNEI. The CDR3 has 12 amino acids.

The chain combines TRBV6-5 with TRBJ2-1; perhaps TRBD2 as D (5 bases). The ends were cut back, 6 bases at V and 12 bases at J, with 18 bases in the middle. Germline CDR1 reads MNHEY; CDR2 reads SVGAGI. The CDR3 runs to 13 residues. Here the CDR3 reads CASREAGGLRQFF. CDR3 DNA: TGTGCCAGCAGGGAGGCAGGCGGGCTCCGGCAGTTCTTC.

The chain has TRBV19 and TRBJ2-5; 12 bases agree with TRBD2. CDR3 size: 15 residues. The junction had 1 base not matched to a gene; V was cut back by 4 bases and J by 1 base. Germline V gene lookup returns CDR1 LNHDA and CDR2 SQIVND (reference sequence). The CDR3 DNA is TGTGCCAGTAGTAGACTAGCGGGGGTCCAAGAGACCCAGTACTTC. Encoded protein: CASSRLAGVQETQYF.

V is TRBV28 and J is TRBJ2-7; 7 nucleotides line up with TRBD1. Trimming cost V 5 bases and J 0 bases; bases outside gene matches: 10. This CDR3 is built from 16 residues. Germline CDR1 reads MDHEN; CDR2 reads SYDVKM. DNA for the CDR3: TGTGCCAGCAGTGCAGCCCGGGACAGTATCTCCTACGAGCAGTACTTC. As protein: CASSAARDSISYEQYF.

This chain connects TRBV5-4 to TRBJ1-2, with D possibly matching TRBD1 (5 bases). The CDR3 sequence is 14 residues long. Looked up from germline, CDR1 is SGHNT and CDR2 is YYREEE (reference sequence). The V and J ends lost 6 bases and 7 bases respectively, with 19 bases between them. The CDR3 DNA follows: TGTGCCAGCAAAGTAGACAGTCGGGAGGGTGGCTACACCTTC. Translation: CASKVDSREGGYTF. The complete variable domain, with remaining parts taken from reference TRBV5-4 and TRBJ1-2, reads ETGVTQSPTHLIKTRGQQVTLRCSSQSGHNTVSWYQQALGQGPQFIFQYYREEENGRGNFPPRFSGLQFPNYSSELNVNALELDDSALYLCASKVDSREGGYTFGSGTRLTVV.

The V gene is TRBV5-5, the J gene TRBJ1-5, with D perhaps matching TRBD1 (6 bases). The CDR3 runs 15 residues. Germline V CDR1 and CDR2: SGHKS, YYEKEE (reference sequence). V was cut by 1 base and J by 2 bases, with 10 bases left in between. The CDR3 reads CASSLYRDGNQPQHF. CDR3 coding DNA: TGTGCCAGCAGCTTGTACAGGGATGGCAATCAGCCCCAGCATTTT. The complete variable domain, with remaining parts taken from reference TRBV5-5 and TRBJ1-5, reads DAGVTQSPTHLIKTRGQQVTLRCSPISGHKSVSWYQQVLGQGPQFIFQYYEKEERGRGNFPDRFSARQFPNYSSELNVNALLLGDSALYLCASSLYRDGNQPQHFGDGTRLSIL.

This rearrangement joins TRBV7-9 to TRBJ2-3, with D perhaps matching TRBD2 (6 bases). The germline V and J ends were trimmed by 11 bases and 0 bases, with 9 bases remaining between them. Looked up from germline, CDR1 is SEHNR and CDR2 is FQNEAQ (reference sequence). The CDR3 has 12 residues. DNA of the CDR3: TGTGCCTACGGGGGTAGCACAGATACGCAGTATTTT. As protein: CAYGGSTDTQYF.

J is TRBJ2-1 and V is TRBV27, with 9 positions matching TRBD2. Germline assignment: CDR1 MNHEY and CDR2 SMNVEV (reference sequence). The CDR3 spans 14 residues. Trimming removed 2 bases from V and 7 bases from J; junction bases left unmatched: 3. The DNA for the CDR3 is TGTGCCAGCAGTTTACAGCGGGGGGTAAATGAGCAGTTCTTC. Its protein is CASSLQRGVNEQFF.

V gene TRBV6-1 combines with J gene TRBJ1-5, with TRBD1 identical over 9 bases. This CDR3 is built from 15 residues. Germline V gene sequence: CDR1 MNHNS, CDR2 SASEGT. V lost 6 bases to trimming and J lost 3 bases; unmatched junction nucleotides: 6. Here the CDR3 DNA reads TGTGCCAGCAGGACGGGGACAGGGCCCAATCAGCCCCAGCATTTT. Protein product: CASRTGTGPNQPQHF.

Written as DNA, the CDR3 is TGCGCCAGCAGCCCCGGGACTAGGGGTTTCGAGCAGTACTTC. It encodes CASSPGTRGFEQYF. The V call is TRBV4-3, the J call TRBJ2-7; TRBD2 matches at 8 bases. The V gene's germline CDR1 is LGHNA and CDR2 YSLEER. The CDR3 sequence is 14 residues long. J was trimmed by 6 bases and V by 4 bases; bases with no gene match: 8.

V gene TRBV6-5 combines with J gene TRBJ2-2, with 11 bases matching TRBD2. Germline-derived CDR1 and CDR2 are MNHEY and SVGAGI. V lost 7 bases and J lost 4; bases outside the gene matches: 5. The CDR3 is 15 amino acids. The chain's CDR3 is CASTRSGRGTGELFF. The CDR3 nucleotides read TGTGCCAGCACCCGTAGCGGGAGGGGCACCGGGGAGCTGTTTTTT.